What follows are 10 T cell receptor beta chains derived from one specimen sequenced in a study of molecular identifiers for immune sequencing clone quantification. One entry per CDR3 protein, called by TCRdb with MiXCR from the PCR reads. Found here are approximately 630,000 distinct CDR3 sequences, less than 30% of them singletons; the top ten hold 0.75% to 0.8%. Sequenced: naive CD8+ T cells from blood, with Jurkat cell RNA spiked in. The subset is: FACS-sorted CD8+CD4-CCR7+CD45RA+ naive T cells. Source of these receptors: a human donor in good health. Some libraries in this study had Jurkat cell RNA spiked in.

This chain uses TRBV28 with TRBJ1-1; D gene uncertain. CDR3 length equals 13 residues. The germline gives CDR1 MDHEN, CDR2 SYDVKM. Deletions cut 8 bases from V and 4 bases from J, with 14 bases between. CDR3 residues: CASQNFAGTEAFF. In DNA, the CDR3 is TGTGCCAGCCAGAACTTCGCGGGCACTGAAGCTTTCTTT.

About this clonotype itself: A much larger clone differs by one base, so this may be a read error. This chain joins TRBV12-3 or TRBV12-4 and TRBJ2-3; 8 bases fit TRBD1. The CDR3 spans 15 residues. The CDR3 sequence: CACSPGQDISDTQYF. CDR3 nucleotide sequence: TGTGCCTGCAGCCCGGGACAGGACATTTCAGATACGCAGTATTTT.

This clonotype appeared a few times. The chain joins TRBV6-5 to TRBJ1-1; D is unresolved. Germline CDR1 MNHEY, CDR2 SVGAGI. V lost 0 bases to trimming and J lost 1 base, with 9 bases between them. The CDR3 has 15 residues. Written as DNA, the CDR3 is TGTGCCAGCAGTTACTCAGGGAACGGGAACACTGAAGCTTTCTTT. Translating gives CASSYSGNGNTEAFF.

Note on this clonotype: This may arise from a read error, as a much more abundant clone is one base away. The CDR3 bases are TGTGCCAGCAGTTGGTCTCTAGAGGGAGGCGAGCAGTTCTTC. Its translation: CASSWSLEGGEQFF. The chain uses TRBV6-6 and TRBJ2-7, with D tentatively TRBD2 (6 bases). The end of the DNA aligns better with TRBJ2-1, so the J call may be wrong. Germline CDR1 is MNHNY and CDR2 is SVGAGI (reference sequence). The CDR3 covers 14 residues.

Comment on this clonotype: Relative to the germline gene, one junction end is altered; a read error may explain this. The chain combines TRBV6-2 or TRBV6-3 with TRBJ2-3; no clear D. The CDR3 spans 11 residues. Germline V CDR1 and CDR2: MNHEY, SVGEGT. The CDR3 DNA reads TGTGCCAGCAGGAGAGAGGATATGCAGTATTTT. Amino acid sequence: CASRREDMQYF.

This clonotype was seen at least ten times. The chain links TRBV19 to TRBJ2-2; 8 nucleotides align to TRBD2. The CDR3 has 15 residues. In germline, CDR1 is LNHDA, CDR2 SQIVND (reference sequence). J gave up 5 bases and V 4 bases, and 6 bases lay outside the gene matches. The CDR3 loop reads CASSTGTRTTGELFF. The CDR3 bases are TGTGCCAGTAGTACGGGGACTAGGACTACCGGGGAGCTGTTTTTT.

About this clonotype itself: The missing conserved phenylalanine or tryptophan at the end of this CDR3 makes a read error likely. The chain is built from TRBV5-6 and TRBJ1-2; D is possibly TRBD1 (5 bases). CDR1 and CDR2 (germline): SGHDT, YYEEEE. This CDR3 comprises 18 residues. The V end was cut by 3 bases, the J end by 7 bases, with 28 bases between. The CDR3, as DNA: TGTGCCAGCAGCTCCCTGGAGCGGTTGGGGCAGGGCGGAGGTGGCTACACCCTC. Its translation is CASSSLERLGQGGGGYTL.

Note on this clonotype: Here the CDR3 omits its conserved ending phenylalanine or tryptophan, so a read error is the likely source. J is TRBJ1-5 and V is TRBV5-6; D possibly corresponds to TRBD1 (5 bases). Germline lookup yields CDR1 SGHDT and CDR2 YYEEEE. CDR3 length: 13 residues. Trimming pared 0 bases from V and 6 bases from J, leaving 7 bases between. The chain's CDR3 is CASSLAGGQPQHL. In DNA, the CDR3 is TGTGCCAGCAGCTTGGCGGGGGGTCAGCCCCAGCATCTT.

This clonotype was counted only a few times. The chain couples TRBV16 to TRBJ1-1; D is undetermined. Germline V gives CDR1 KGHSY, CDR2 FQNENV. The germline V and J ends were trimmed by 3 bases and 4 bases, with 15 bases remaining between them. The CDR3 runs 15 residues. The CDR3 DNA is TGTGCCAGCAGCCATGGCCCGGGTTTGCCCACTGAAGCTTTCTTT. It yields the protein CASSHGPGLPTEAFF.

Details on this clonotype: One junction end does not reproduce the germline sequence, and a read error may be involved. This rearrangement joins TRBV13 to TRBJ1-1, with 7 bases matching TRBD1. The germline V gene encodes CDR1 PRHDT and CDR2 FYEKMQ (reference sequence). CDR3 length: 12 amino acids. CDR3 sequence (DNA): TGTGCCAGCAGCACAGGGGTCTCTGAAGCTCTCTTT. Translated: CASSTGVSEALF.